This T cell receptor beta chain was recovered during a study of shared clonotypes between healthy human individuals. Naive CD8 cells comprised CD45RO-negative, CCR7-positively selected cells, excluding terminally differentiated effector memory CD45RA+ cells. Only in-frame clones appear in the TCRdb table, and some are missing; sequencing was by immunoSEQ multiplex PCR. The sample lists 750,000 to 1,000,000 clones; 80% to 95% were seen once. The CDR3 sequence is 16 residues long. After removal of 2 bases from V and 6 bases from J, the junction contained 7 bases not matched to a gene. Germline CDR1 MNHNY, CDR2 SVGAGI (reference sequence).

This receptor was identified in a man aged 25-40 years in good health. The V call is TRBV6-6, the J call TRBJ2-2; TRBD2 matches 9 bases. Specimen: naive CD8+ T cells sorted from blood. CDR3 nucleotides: TGTGCCAGCAGTTACGATTTTAGCGGGAGATCCGGGGAGCTGTTTTTT. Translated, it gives CASSYDFSGRSGELFF.